This is a list of T cell receptor beta chains from one sample in a study of blood T cell repertoires in COVID-19. Assay used: immunoSEQ multiplex PCR; TCRdb lists only in-frame clones, some missing. The sample lists around 150,000 clones, over 80% occurring once. Sequenced: PBMCs or T cells enriched from blood (not recorded which). Receptors were obtained from an older woman who had recovered from COVID-19. Both conserved end residues are part of each CDR3. Each record gives: D gene, V gene, clone size, J gene, CDR3 DNA, CDR3 protein. A D gene is named only where the DNA matches it firmly. Rows may omit the clone size; those that give it use once, few, many or a size class.

>NA|TRBV18|NA|TRBJ2-3
TGTGCCAGCAGACCACAAACTCGGACAGATACGCAGTATTTT
CASRPQTRTDTQYF
>TRBD1|TRBV5-1|NA|TRBJ1-2
TGCGCCAGCAGCTTGGCCTCCGGGACAGGGTACGGCTACACCTTC
CASSLASGTGYGYTF
>NA|TRBV9|once|TRBJ1-6
TGTGCCAGCAGCGTGGGCGCCCCCAATTCACCCCTCCACTTT
CASSVGAPNSPLHF
>NA|TRBV4-1|NA|TRBJ2-1
TGCGCCAGCAGCCAAGATCGTGTGGTAGCGAGAAGCTCCTACAATGAGCAGTTCTTC
CASSQDRVVARSSYNEQFF
>NA|TRBV3-1/TRBV3-2|NA|TRBJ1-1
TGTGCCAGCAGTCTTCGGTCGGGGGTCACTGAAGCTTTCTTT
CASSLRSGVTEAFF
>NA|TRBV5-6|NA|TRBJ2-1
TGTGCCAGCAGCTCCCGGTCCCGTAGCTACAATGAGCAGTTCTTC
CASSSRSRSYNEQFF
>NA|TRBV11-2|NA|TRBJ1-4
TGTGCCAGCAGCTTGGCCCAGGAGGGAAAACTGTTTTTT
CASSLAQEGKLFF
>TRBD1|TRBV27|NA|TRBJ1-4
TGTGCCAGCGGAGAACAGGGGCTTCGTGAAAAACTGTTTTTT
CASGEQGLREKLFF
>TRBD1|TRBV2|NA|TRBJ1-6
TGTGCCAGCAGGACCGGGACAGGGGGCTATTCACCCCTCCACTTT
CASRTGTGGYSPLHF
>TRBD1|TRBV9|NA|TRBJ1-2
TGTGCCAGCAGCGTAGGGGACAGTCGTAACTATGGCTACACCTTC
CASSVGDSRNYGYTF
>NA|TRBV9|NA|TRBJ2-7
TGTGCCAGCAGCCTGAATCCTACGGGCTCCTACGAGCAGTACTTC
CASSLNPTGSYEQYF
>NA|TRBV18|NA|TRBJ1-2
TGTGCCAGCTCCGGTTTGCGCTATGGCTACACCTTC
CASSGLRYGYTF
>NA|TRBV9|NA|TRBJ1-3
TGTGCCAGCAGCGTAGGGCTGGACTCCCTGTCTGGAAACACCATATATTTT
CASSVGLDSLSGNTIYF
>NA|TRBV11-2|NA|TRBJ1-1
TGTGCCAGCAGCCCGAGCGTGGCGCGAGCTTTCTTT
CASSPSVARAFF
>TRBD1|TRBV5-4|NA|TRBJ1-2
TGTGCCAGCAGCTTGGCGGCCAGGGGGCTTTGGGGCTACACCTTC
CASSLAARGLWGYTF
>NA|TRBV4-1|NA|TRBJ1-2
TGCGCCAGCAGCCAAGGGACAATGAACTATGGCTACACCTTC
CASSQGTMNYGYTF
>TRBD2|TRBV28|NA|TRBJ2-4
TGTGCCAGCAGCCCCCCTGGTAGCGGGGGGTACATTCAGTACTTC
CASSPPGSGGYIQYF
>NA|TRBV15|NA|TRBJ2-2
TGTGCCACCAGCAGAGGACTGGACACCGGGGAGCTGTTTTTT
CATSRGLDTGELFF
>TRBD1|TRBV7-9|NA|TRBJ1-3
TGTGCCAGCAGCAAAGGGACAGCTGGAAACACCATATATTTT
CASSKGTAGNTIYF
>NA|TRBV9|NA|TRBJ2-1
TGTGCCAGCAGCCCTACCCTAGCGAGGTACAATGAGCAGTTCTTC
CASSPTLARYNEQFF
>NA|TRBV11-2|NA|TRBJ1-4
TGTGCCAGCAGCTTACGGGGTTTTAGGGAAAAACTGTTTTTT
CASSLRGFREKLFF
>TRBD2|TRBV4-1|NA|TRBJ2-7
TGCGCCAGCAGCCAAGATATGGGCCTAGCGGGGGAGGACGAGCAGTACTTC
CASSQDMGLAGEDEQYF
>NA|TRBV4-2|NA|TRBJ1-4
TGTGCCAGCAGCCAAGAAGGGGCCCAGGATGAAAAACTGTTTTTT
CASSQEGAQDEKLFF
>TRBD1|TRBV2|NA|TRBJ1-2
TGTGCCAGCACCGATAGGGACAGGGGTAACTATGGCTACACCTTC
CASTDRDRGNYGYTF
>NA|TRBV5-1|NA|TRBJ2-2
TGCGCCAGCAGCTTGTCACAGACAAACACCGGGGAGCTGTTTTTT
CASSLSQTNTGELFF
>NA|TRBV6-5|NA|TRBJ1-2
TGTGCCAGCAGTTATAACGGACAGTTCTATGGCTACACCTTC
CASSYNGQFYGYTF
>TRBD1|TRBV5-4|NA|TRBJ1-6
TGTGCCAGCAGGTCGGCCGCCGACAGGGAGAATTCACCCCTCCACTTT
CASRSAADRENSPLHF